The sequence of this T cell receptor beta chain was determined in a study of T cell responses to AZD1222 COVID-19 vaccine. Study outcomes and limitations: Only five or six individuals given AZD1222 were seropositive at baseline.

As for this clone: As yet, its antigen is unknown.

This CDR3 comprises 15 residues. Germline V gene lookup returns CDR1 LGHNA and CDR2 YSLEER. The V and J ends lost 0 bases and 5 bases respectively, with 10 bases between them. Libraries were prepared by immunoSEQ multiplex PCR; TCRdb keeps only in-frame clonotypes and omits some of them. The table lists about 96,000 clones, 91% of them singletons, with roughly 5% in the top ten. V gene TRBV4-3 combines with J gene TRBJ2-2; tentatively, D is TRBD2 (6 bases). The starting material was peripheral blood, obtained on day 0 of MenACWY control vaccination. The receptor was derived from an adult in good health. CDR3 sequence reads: CASSQDLGGTGELFF. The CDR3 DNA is TGCGCCAGCAGCCAAGATCTCGGGGGAACCGGGGAGCTGTTTTTT.